The rows below give T cell receptor beta chains drawn from one sample of a study of blood T cell repertoires in COVID-19. TCRdb's table, derived via immunoSEQ multiplex PCR, lists solely in-frame clones and lacks some. This table holds approximately 150,000 clones, around nine tenths found once. Sequenced material: peripheral blood. The receptors originated from a man aged 45-65 years with active or convalescent COVID-19. The CDR3 runs from the conserved cysteine through the conserved F or W. A D gene is named only where the DNA matches it firmly. Some rows mark clone size as missing; the rest say once, few, many or name a class of expanded clone.

>-|TRBV19|-|TRBJ1-2
CASSSTGFYGYTF
TGTGCCAGTAGTTCGACAGGCTTCTATGGCTACACCTTC
>-|TRBV27|TRBD1|TRBJ1-2
CASSFTGGDGYTF
TGTGCCAGCAGTTTCACAGGGGGAGATGGCTACACCTTC
>-|TRBV9|TRBD2|TRBJ2-1
CASSPREGQFLEEQFF
TGTGCCAGCAGCCCCCGGGAGGGTCAATTCCTGGAGGAGCAGTTCTTC
>-|TRBV9|-|TRBJ1-2
CASSVGQFTPSGYTF
TGTGCCAGCAGCGTAGGGCAGTTTACCCCTTCTGGCTACACCTTC
>-|TRBV7-2|TRBD1|TRBJ1-6
CASSLGTGDSYNSPLHF
TGTGCCAGCAGCTTAGGGACAGGGGACTCCTATAATTCACCCCTCCACTTT
>-|TRBV19|-|TRBJ2-3
CASSISTTADTQYF
TGTGCCAGTAGTATCTCCACTACGGCAGATACGCAGTATTTT
>-|TRBV19|-|TRBJ2-7
CASSIVSGRHYEQYF
TGTGCCAGTAGTATAGTCTCCGGTCGACACTACGAGCAGTACTTC
>-|TRBV4-1|-|TRBJ2-1
CASSQSSFPYNEQFF
TGCGCCAGCAGCCAGTCTAGTTTCCCCTACAATGAGCAGTTCTTC
>-|TRBV19|TRBD1|TRBJ2-2
CASHRPGTGGHRGTGELFF
TGTGCCAGTCACCGCCCCGGGACAGGGGGTCACCGGGGCACCGGGGAGCTGTTTTTT
>-|TRBV5-1|-|TRBJ2-7
CASSLESLAGVDEQYF
TGCGCCAGCAGCTTGGAATCTTTGGCAGGGGTAGACGAGCAGTACTTC
>-|TRBV7-9|TRBD1|TRBJ1-1
CASSPGQGFTEAFF
TGTGCCAGCAGCCCGGGACAGGGTTTCACTGAAGCTTTCTTT
>-|TRBV28|TRBD1|TRBJ1-3
CASSSGQGIGNTIYF
TGTGCCAGCAGTTCGGGACAGGGGATCGGAAACACCATATATTTT
>-|TRBV5-1|TRBD1|TRBJ2-7
CASSLRGQGFNEQYF
TGCGCCAGCAGCTTAAGGGGACAGGGGTTCAACGAGCAGTACTTC
>-|TRBV10-3|-|TRBJ2-1
CAISELEVEKVPEQFF
TGTGCCATCAGTGAGTTAGAGGTGGAAAAAGTTCCTGAGCAGTTCTTC
>-|TRBV19|-|TRBJ1-6
CASSSPRTYNSPLHF
TGTGCCAGTAGTTCTCCTCGGACATATAATTCACCCCTCCACTTT
>-|TRBV5-5|-|TRBJ1-2
CASSLRGPGQGGYGYTF
TGTGCCAGCAGCTTAAGAGGACCAGGGCAGGGTGGCTATGGCTACACCTTC
>once|TRBV2|-|TRBJ2-2
CASSGDFGGELFF
TGTGCCAGCAGTGGGGACTTTGGAGGGGAGCTGTTTTTT
>many|TRBV3-1/TRBV3-2|TRBD2|TRBJ2-5
CASSQISSGRETQYF
TGTGCCAGCAGCCAAATTTCTAGCGGGAGAGAGACCCAGTACTTC
>-|TRBV19|TRBD1|TRBJ1-1
CASSTNRGSTEAFF
TGTGCCAGTAGTACGAACAGGGGATCCACTGAAGCTTTCTTT
>-|TRBV5-6|TRBD1|TRBJ2-5
CASSLPRTGGAETQYF
TGTGCCAGCAGCTTGCCCAGGACAGGGGGCGCAGAGACCCAGTACTTC
>-|TRBV27|-|TRBJ1-3
CASSLQGTGNTIYF
TGTGCCAGCAGTTTGCAGGGTACTGGAAACACCATATATTTT
>once|TRBV18|TRBD1|TRBJ2-3
CASSPLDRGADTQYF
TGTGCCAGCTCACCACTGGACAGGGGAGCAGATACGCAGTATTTT
>once|TRBV19|TRBD1|TRBJ1-1
CASSEGTGEAAFF
TGTGCCAGTAGTGAGGGGACAGGGGAAGCGGCTTTCTTT
>-|TRBV6-2/TRBV6-3|-|TRBJ2-7
CASSRGLTSSEQYF
TGTGCCAGCAGCCGAGGGCTTACCAGCTCAGAGCAGTACTTC